This T cell receptor (beta chain) came from a study of blood T cell repertoires in COVID-19. Study-level background: The origin of the acute and convalescent COVID-19 samples was the United States, Italy and Spain. T cells, B-cell-depleted T cells, or PBMCs provided the cDNA or gDNA that served as material.

Original handling: Cell counts per sample came from amplifying reference gene primers. Some clones are missing from TCRdb's copy, which holds only in-frame ones; the method was immunoSEQ multiplex PCR. V and J calls and clone size are those listed in that table; D and trimming were worked out from the DNA. The sample includes over 65,000 clones, 75% to 95% of them seen just once. V lost 1 base and J lost 9, with 12 bases in between. CDR1 MGHDK and CDR2 SYGVNS come from the germline V gene. CDR3 length equals 13 residues. V usage is TRBV25-1 and J usage is TRBJ1-2, with a weak D call TRBD1 (6 bases). The sequenced material came from peripheral blood. This clonotype was obtained from a human donor in a cohort sampled during active COVID-19. CDR3 sequence (DNA): TGTGCCAGCAGTGAATCTCCGACAGGAAGCTACACCTTC. Its translation is CASSESPTGSYTF.